The present entry profiles one T cell receptor (beta chain) with its context. The target antigen is unknown. This specimen comes from a study of cytotoxic CD8 clonotypes in ibrutinib-treated CLL. Study results and limitations: Pretreatment clonality was elevated relative to age-matched healthy donors and paralleled circulating CD8+ T-cell counts. Private clonotypes, not public ones, expanded at ibrutinib response.

After removal of 5 bases from V and 6 bases from J, the junction contained 11 bases not matched to a gene. The CDR3 is made up of 18 amino acids. Germline V CDR1 and CDR2: LNHDA, SQIVND (reference sequence). T cells were sequenced at a targeted depth of 1 in 200,000 to 1 in 1 million. Clones were sequenced by immunoSEQ multiplex PCR, and TCRdb holds only the in-frame ones, with some missing. The profile covers some 70,000 clones, with over 75% appearing a single time and 3.1% taken by the ten largest. The chain recombines TRBV19 with TRBJ2-1; 15 bases are a match to TRBD2. This TCR was sampled from a human donor with chronic lymphocytic leukemia. The source was PBMCs, collected after 12 months of ibrutinib treatment. CDR3 sequence: CASSLRTSGRASGNEQFF. The DNA for the CDR3 is TGTGCCAGTAGTCTGCGGACTAGCGGGAGGGCCTCCGGCAATGAGCAGTTCTTC.